The 20 T cell receptor beta chains listed next were all sequenced from one sample in a study of shared clonotypes between healthy human individuals. The repertoire was sequenced with immunoSEQ multiplex PCR; TCRdb's copy has only in-frame clones and lacks some. The data contain about 1.1 million clones, 75% to 85% of them singletons. Sequencing used memory CD4+ T cells from PBMCs. Documented subset: CD45RA-negative fraction. The receptors come from a young man in good health. Some clones in this sample may be carry-over from other donors' samples.

The chain is built from TRBV7-9 and TRBJ1-5; 8 positions agree with TRBD1. V was clipped by 0 bases and J by 0 bases; unmatched bases: 4. The germline CDR1 and CDR2 sequences are SEHNR and FQNEAQ (reference sequence). The CDR3 has 17 residues. The CDR3 DNA is TGTGCCAGCAGCTTAGCGGCCGGACAGGGTAGCAATCAGCCCCAGCATTTT. Its protein product is CASSLAAGQGSNQPQHF.

CDR3 coding DNA: TGTGCCAGCAGCCGGGACAGGGGGAGCAATCAGCCCCAGCATTTT. Translated, it gives CASSRDRGSNQPQHF. The chain combines TRBV5-8 with TRBJ1-5; TRBD1 matches at 11 bases. The CDR3 extends over 15 amino acids. Trimming cost V 4 bases and J 1 base; bases outside gene matches: 1. The germline CDR1 and CDR2 sequences are SGHTS and YDEGEE.

The chain carries TRBV6-1 and TRBJ2-7; 8 bases line up with TRBD2. This CDR3 comprises 13 residues. Germline V CDR1 and CDR2: MNHNS, SASEGT. The V segment lost 4 bases and the J segment 6 bases; nucleotides outside the gene matches: 5. The CDR3 coding sequence is TGTGCCAGCAGTGTTGGGACTAGGGGCGAGCAGTACTTC. Protein: CASSVGTRGEQYF.

This clone has more than one count but fewer than ten. J is TRBJ1-2 and V is TRBV10-3; 8 bases match TRBD1. This CDR3 contains 15 residues. J gave up 4 bases and V 2 bases, and 6 bases lay outside the gene matches. Germline lookup yields CDR1 ENHRY and CDR2 SYGVKD. In nucleotides, the CDR3 is TGTGCCATCAGTGAGATACGACAGGGGTCCTATGGCTACACCTTC. Translation: CAISEIRQGSYGYTF.

This chain links TRBV4-3 with TRBJ2-3, with TRBD2 identical over 8 bases. Germline V gene sequence: CDR1 LGHNA, CDR2 YSLEER. The ends lost 2 bases at V and 5 bases at J; junction bases unmatched: 18. CDR3 length: 19 amino acids. The CDR3 region has the DNA TGCGCCAGCAGCCAATTCGGGTTTCGGGAGGGGCCTTCCGGAGATACGCAGTATTTT. Translating gives CASSQFGFREGPSGDTQYF.

The V call is TRBV7-9, the J call TRBJ2-3; TRBD2 aligns across 7 bases. From germline, CDR1 is SEHNR and CDR2 FQNEAQ (reference sequence). V was pared by 4 bases and J by 4 bases, with 14 bases of the junction left unmatched. The CDR3 contains 17 residues. CDR3 protein: CASSSLGLAGVSDTQYF. The CDR3 DNA sequence: TGTGCCAGCAGCTCCCTGGGCTTGGCGGGAGTATCAGATACGCAGTATTTT.

V is TRBV5-1 and J is TRBJ2-7; D could derive from TRBD1 or TRBD2 (5 bases each). Germline loops: CDR1 SGHRS, CDR2 YFSETQ. This CDR3 has 17 amino acids. Trimming took off 3 bases at V and 6 bases at J, with 25 bases between the two ends. CDR3 protein: CASSSRGPGPAMGEQYF. In DNA, the CDR3 is TGCGCCAGCAGCTCCCGGGGCCCCGGTCCCGCCATGGGCGAGCAGTACTTC.

This chain joins TRBV5-4 and TRBJ2-5; possible D gene TRBD2, 6 bases. Germline V gene sequence: CDR1 SGHNT, CDR2 YYREEE (reference sequence). The ends were cut back, 10 bases at V and 5 bases at J, with 12 bases in the middle. This CDR3 contains 11 residues. The CDR3: CAAGGGETQYF. The CDR3 region has the DNA TGTGCCGCCGGAGGAGGGGAGACCCAGTACTTC.

The chain uses TRBV7-3 and TRBJ2-1; the match to TRBD2 covers 13 bases. V trimming: 3 bases; J trimming: 7 bases; junction bases outside the gene matches: 3. Germline assignment: CDR1 SGHTA and CDR2 FQGTGA. There are 15 residues in the CDR3. In nucleotides, the CDR3 is TGTGCCAGCAGCTTCACTAGCGGGAGGGCTAATGAGCAGTTCTTC. It codes for CASSFTSGRANEQFF.

This chain uses TRBV21-1 with TRBJ2-7; no DNA check was done on the table's D call, TRBD2. TRBV21-1 is assigned pseudogene status. The CDR3 has 14 residues. The CDR3 nucleotides are TGTGCCAGCAGCAGCGGGCGTGAGGCCATCCCGCTGTACTTC. This encodes CASSSGREAIPLYF.

As for this clone: This sample also contains other DNA sequences that code for the same CDR3. The rearrangement links TRBV27 to TRBJ1-1, with D tentatively TRBD1 (5 bases). The germline V gene encodes CDR1 MNHEY and CDR2 SMNVEV (reference sequence). The CDR3 has 15 amino acids. V lost 3 bases and J 4 bases, leaving 15 bases between the germline ends. CDR3 sequence: CASSLLGRGGTEAFF. CDR3 nucleotides: TGTGCCAGCAGTTTGCTGGGGCGGGGGGGCACTGAAGCTTTCTTT.

The rearrangement uses TRBV5-6 and TRBJ1-1, with TRBD1 matching 9 bases. Germline CDR1 SGHDT, CDR2 YYEEEE. This CDR3 has 15 residues. V dropped 4 bases and J dropped 6; count of bases not matched to a gene: 10. The CDR3 here is CASSETGGITAEAFF. CDR3 coding DNA: TGTGCCAGCAGCGAGACAGGGGGGATTACCGCTGAAGCTTTCTTT.

This clone appeared a few times. The chain employs TRBV5-5 and TRBJ1-1; D uncertain. This CDR3 contains 15 residues. With 0 bases removed from V and 1 base from J, the gap between germline ends came to 10 bases. CDR1 SGHKS and CDR2 YYEKEE come from the germline V gene (reference sequence). As DNA, the CDR3 is TGTGCCAGCAGCTTGGCTGGGCTTGGGAACACTGAAGCTTTCTTT. It codes for CASSLAGLGNTEAFF.

The chain carries TRBV6-5 and TRBJ2-3, with D perhaps matching TRBD1 (6 bases). V lost 7 bases and J lost 0, with 11 bases in between. The germline CDR1 and CDR2 sequences are MNHEY and SVGAGI. This CDR3 comprises 14 residues. CDR3 residues: CASKTGQSTDTQYF. The CDR3 nucleotides are TGTGCCAGCAAGACGGGACAAAGCACAGATACGCAGTATTTT.

Notes on this clone: Other DNA sequences of this sample code for an identical CDR3. The rearrangement uses TRBV28 and TRBJ2-5; the D is unclear. The CDR3 consists of 13 residues. Germline V gene data show CDR1 as MDHEN and CDR2 as SYDVKM. Deletions cut 2 bases from V and 2 bases from J, with 6 bases between. Here the CDR3 reads CASSLVRQETQYF. DNA of the CDR3: TGTGCCAGCAGTTTAGTCCGTCAAGAGACCCAGTACTTC.

This clone was counted a single time. V is TRBV5-6 and J is TRBJ2-1; D ambiguous. CDR3 size: 14 residues. CDR1 and CDR2 (germline): SGHDT, YYEEEE. Between the trimmed V and J ends, which lost 3 bases and 1 base, there was a span of 8 bases. CDR3 in DNA: TGTGCCAGCAGCTGGGTCGGGTCCTACAATGAGCAGTTCTTC. This encodes CASSWVGSYNEQFF. Supplemented by reference TRBV5-6 and TRBJ2-1, the full variable domain reads DAGVTQSPTHLIKTRGQQVTLRCSPKSGHDTVSWYQQALGQGPQFIFQYYEEEERQRGNFPDRFSGHQFPNYSSELNVNALLLGDSALYLCASSWVGSYNEQFFGPGTRLTVL.

The chain has TRBV7-9 and TRBJ1-2, with 7 bases fitting TRBD1. The CDR3 runs to 14 residues. Germline CDR1 and CDR2: SEHNR and FQNEAQ (reference sequence). The ends lost 1 base at V and 4 bases at J; junction bases unmatched: 3. The CDR3 nucleotides are TGTGCCAGCAGCTTAGGGTCAGGGGGCTATGGCTACACCTTC. It encodes CASSLGSGGYGYTF. Together with reference TRBV7-9 and TRBJ1-2, the CDR3 gives the full variable domain: DTGVSQNPRHKITKRGQNVTFRCDPISEHNRLYWYRQTLGQGPEFLTYFQNEAQLEKSRLLSDRFSAERPKGSFSTLEIQRTEQGDSAMYLCASSLGSGGYGYTFGSGTRLTVV.

Turning to this clone: Other DNA sequences in this sample translate to the same CDR3. The V call is TRBV28, the J call TRBJ2-5; D unresolved. V lost 3 bases and J lost 5, with 4 bases in between. CDR1 is MDHEN, CDR2 SYDVKM, per germline. This CDR3 contains 11 residues. The CDR3 protein is CASSFEETQYF. CDR3 bases: TGTGCCAGCAGTTTTGAGGAGACCCAGTACTTC. The whole variable domain, remainder taken from reference TRBV28 and TRBJ2-5, is DVKVTQSSRYLVKRTGEKVFLECVQDMDHENMFWYRQDPGLGLRLIYFSYDVKMKEKGDIPEGYSVSREKKERFSLILESASTNQTSMYLCASSFEETQYFGPGTRLLVL.

CDR3 sequence reads: CASSSTGSDSGANVLTF. The CDR3 DNA follows: TGTGCCAGCAGTTCGACAGGGTCCGACTCTGGGGCCAACGTCCTGACTTTC. V and J are TRBV25-1 and TRBJ2-6, with TRBD1 matching 7 bases. The CDR3 sequence is 17 residues long. The V and J ends lost 5 bases and 0 bases, in that order; junction bases with no gene match: 7. Looked up from germline, CDR1 is MGHDK and CDR2 is SYGVNS.

This chain connects TRBV30 to TRBJ1-2; tentative D call: TRBD1 (6 bases). Trimming cost V 4 bases and J 6 bases, with 24 bases left between them. Germline V gives CDR1 GTSNPN, CDR2 SVGIG (reference sequence). The length of the CDR3 is 16 residues. CDR3 sequence: CAWKGVKKGSRDGYTF. The CDR3 DNA reads TGTGCCTGGAAGGGGGTGAAAAAAGGGTCGAGGGATGGCTACACCTTC.